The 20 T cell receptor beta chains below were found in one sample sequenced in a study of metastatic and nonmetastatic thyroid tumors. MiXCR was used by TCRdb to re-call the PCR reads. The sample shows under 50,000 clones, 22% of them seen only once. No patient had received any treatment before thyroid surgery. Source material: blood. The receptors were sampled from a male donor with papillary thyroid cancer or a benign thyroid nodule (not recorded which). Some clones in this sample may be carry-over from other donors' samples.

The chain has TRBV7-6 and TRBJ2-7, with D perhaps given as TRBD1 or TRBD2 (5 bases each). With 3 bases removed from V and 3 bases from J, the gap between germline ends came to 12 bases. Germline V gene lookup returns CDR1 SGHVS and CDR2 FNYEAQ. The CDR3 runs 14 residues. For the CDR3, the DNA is TGTGCCAGCAGCTTCATGGGACCAAGCTACGAGCAGTACTTC. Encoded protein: CASSFMGPSYEQYF.

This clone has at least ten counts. Here the CDR3 reads CASSESTVNEQFF. CDR3 sequence (DNA): TGCGCCAGCAGTGAGTCTACCGTCAATGAGCAGTTCTTC. This sequence joins TRBV10-1 and TRBJ2-1, with D unclear. Germline values: CDR1 WNHNN, CDR2 SYGVQD (reference sequence). The length of the CDR3 is 13 residues. Trimming pared 0 bases from V and 6 bases from J, leaving 6 bases between.

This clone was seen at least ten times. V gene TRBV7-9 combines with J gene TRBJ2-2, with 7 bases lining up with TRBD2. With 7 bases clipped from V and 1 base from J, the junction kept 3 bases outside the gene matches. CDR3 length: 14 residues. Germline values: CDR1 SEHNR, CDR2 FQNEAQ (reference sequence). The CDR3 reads CASTPGGNTGELFF. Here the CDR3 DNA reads TGTGCCAGCACACCGGGAGGGAACACCGGGGAGCTGTTTTTT. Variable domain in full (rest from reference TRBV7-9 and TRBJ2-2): DTGVSQNPRHKITKRGQNVTFRCDPISEHNRLYWYRQTLGQGPEFLTYFQNEAQLEKSRLLSDRFSAERPKGSFSTLEIQRTEQGDSAMYLCASTPGGNTGELFFGEGSRLTVL.

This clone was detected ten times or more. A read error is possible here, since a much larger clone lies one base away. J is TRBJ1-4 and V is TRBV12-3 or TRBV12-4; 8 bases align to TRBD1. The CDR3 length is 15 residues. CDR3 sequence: CASSFFDRGNEKLVF. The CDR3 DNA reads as TGTGCCAGCAGTTTCTTCGACAGGGGTAATGAAAAACTGGTTTTT.

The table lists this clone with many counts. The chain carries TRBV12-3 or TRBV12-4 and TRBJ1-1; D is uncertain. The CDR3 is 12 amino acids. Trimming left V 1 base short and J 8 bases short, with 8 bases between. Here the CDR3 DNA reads TGTGCCAGCAGTTTAGGCCAGGCCGAAGCTTTCTTT. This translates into CASSLGQAEAFF.

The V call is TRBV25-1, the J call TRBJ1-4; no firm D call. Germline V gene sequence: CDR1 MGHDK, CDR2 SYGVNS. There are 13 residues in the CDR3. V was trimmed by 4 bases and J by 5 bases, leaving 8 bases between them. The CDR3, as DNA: TGTGCCAGCAGTGTTGTGGGAAATGAAAAACTGTTTTTT. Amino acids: CASSVVGNEKLFF.

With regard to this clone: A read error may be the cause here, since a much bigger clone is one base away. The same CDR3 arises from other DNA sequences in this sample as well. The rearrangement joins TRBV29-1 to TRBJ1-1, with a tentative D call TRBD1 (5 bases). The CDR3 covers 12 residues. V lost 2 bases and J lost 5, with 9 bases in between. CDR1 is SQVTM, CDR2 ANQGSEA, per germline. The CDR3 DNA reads TGCAGCGTTGAACGGGGGGATACTGAAGCTTTCTTT. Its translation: CSVERGDTEAFF. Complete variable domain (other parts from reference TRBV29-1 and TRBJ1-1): SAVISQKPSRDICQRGTSLTIQCQVDSQVTMMFWYRQQPGQSLTLIATANQGSEATYESGFVIDKFPISRPNLTFSTLTVSNMSPEDSSIYLCSVERGDTEAFFGQGTRLTVV.

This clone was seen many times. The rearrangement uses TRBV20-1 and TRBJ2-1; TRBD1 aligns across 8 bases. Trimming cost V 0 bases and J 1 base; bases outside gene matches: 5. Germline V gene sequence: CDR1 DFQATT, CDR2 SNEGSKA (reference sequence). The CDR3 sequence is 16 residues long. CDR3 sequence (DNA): TGCAGTGCTAGAGATACGGACAGGGAATCCTACAATGAGCAGTTCTTC. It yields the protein CSARDTDRESYNEQFF.

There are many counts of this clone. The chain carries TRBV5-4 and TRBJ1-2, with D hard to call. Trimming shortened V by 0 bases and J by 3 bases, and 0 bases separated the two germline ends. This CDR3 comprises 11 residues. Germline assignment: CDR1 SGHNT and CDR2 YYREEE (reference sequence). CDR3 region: CASSLDYGYTF. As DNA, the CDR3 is TGTGCCAGCAGCTTGGACTATGGCTACACCTTC.

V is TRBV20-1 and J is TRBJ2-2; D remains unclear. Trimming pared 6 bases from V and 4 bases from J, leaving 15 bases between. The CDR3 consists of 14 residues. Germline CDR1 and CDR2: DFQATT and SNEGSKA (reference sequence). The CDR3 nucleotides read TGCAGTGCCGCCCAACCTGAAACCACCGGGGAGCTGTTTTTT. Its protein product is CSAAQPETTGELFF.

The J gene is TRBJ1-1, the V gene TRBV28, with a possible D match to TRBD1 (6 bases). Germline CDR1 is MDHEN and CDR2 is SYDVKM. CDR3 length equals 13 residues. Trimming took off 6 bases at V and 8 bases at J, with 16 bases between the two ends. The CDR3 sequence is CASSDLRQDEAFF. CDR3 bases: TGTGCCAGCAGCGACTTGAGACAGGACGAAGCTTTCTTT.

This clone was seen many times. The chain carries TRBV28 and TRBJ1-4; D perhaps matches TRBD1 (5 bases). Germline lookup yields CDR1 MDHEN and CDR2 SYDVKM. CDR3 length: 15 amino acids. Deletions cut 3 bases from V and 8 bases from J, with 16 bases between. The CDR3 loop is CASSFGGIGGEKLFF. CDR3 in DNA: TGTGCCAGCAGTTTCGGGGGGATTGGAGGGGAAAAACTGTTTTTT.

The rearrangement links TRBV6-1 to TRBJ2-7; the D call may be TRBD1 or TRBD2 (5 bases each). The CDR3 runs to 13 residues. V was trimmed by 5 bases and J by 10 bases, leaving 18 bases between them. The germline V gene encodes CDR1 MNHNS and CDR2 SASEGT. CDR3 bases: TGTGCCAGCAGTAGCCGGTACGGGGACCCTCAGTACTTC. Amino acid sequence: CASSSRYGDPQYF.

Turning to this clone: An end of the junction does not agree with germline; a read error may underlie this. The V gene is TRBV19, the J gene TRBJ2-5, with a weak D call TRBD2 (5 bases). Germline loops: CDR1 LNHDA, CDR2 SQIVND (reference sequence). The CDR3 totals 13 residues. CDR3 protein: CASSPLGRETLYF. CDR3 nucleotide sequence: TGTGCCAGCAGCCCACTGGGGAGAGAGACCCTGTACTTC.

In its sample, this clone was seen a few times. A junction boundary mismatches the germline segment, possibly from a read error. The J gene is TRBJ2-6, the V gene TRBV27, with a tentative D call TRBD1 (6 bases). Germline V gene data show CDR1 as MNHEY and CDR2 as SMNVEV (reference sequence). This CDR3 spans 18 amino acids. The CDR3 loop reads CVSSLLVQGQSGANVLTF. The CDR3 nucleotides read TGTGTCAGCAGTTTACTGGTTCAGGGGCAGTCTGGGGCCAACGTCCTGACTTTC.

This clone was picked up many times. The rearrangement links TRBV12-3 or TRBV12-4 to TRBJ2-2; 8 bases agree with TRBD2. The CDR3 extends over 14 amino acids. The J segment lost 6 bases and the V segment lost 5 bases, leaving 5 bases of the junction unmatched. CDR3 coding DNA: TGTGCCAGCAGTACCCATAGCGGGGCCGGGGAGCTGTTTTTT. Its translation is CASSTHSGAGELFF.

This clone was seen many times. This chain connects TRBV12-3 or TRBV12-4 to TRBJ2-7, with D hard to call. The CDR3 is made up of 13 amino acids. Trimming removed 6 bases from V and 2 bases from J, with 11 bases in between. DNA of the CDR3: TGTGCCAGCAGCGCAGTAGTCCCCTACGAGCAGTACTTC. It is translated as CASSAVVPYEQYF.

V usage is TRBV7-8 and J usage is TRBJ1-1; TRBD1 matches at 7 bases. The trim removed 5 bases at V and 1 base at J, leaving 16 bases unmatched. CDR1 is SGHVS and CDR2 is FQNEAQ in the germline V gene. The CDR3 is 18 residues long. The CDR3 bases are TGTGCCAGCAGCGCGACGGGGTGGGACAGATTAAAGAACACTGAAGCTTTCTTT. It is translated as CASSATGWDRLKNTEAFF.

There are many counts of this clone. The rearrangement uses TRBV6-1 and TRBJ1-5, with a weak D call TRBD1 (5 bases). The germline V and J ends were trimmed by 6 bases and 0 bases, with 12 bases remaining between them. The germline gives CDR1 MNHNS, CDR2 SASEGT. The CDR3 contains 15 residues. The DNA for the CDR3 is TGTGCCAGCAGCCCACAGGTTTATAGCAATCAGCCCCAGCATTTT. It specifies CASSPQVYSNQPQHF.

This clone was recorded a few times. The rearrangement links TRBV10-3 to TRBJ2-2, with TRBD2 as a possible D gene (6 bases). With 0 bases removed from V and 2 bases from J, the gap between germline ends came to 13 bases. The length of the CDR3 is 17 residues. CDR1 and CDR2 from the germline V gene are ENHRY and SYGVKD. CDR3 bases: TGTGCCATCAGTGAGTCGAGAGGCGGGACCAACACCGGGGAGCTGTTTTTT. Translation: CAISESRGGTNTGELFF.